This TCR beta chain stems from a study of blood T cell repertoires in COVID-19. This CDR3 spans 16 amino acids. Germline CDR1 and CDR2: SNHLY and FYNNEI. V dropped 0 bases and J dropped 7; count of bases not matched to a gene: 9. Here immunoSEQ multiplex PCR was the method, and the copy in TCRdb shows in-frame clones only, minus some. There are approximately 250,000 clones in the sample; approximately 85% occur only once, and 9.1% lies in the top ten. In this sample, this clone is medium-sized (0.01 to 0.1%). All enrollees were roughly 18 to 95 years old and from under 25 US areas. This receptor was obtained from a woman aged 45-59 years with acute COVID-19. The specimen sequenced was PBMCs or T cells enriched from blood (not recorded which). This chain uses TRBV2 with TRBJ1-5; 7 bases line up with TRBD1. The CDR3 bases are TGTGCCAGCAGTGAAGCCATCACAGGGGCGGTCCAGCCCCAGCATTTT. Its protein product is CASSEAITGAVQPQHF.